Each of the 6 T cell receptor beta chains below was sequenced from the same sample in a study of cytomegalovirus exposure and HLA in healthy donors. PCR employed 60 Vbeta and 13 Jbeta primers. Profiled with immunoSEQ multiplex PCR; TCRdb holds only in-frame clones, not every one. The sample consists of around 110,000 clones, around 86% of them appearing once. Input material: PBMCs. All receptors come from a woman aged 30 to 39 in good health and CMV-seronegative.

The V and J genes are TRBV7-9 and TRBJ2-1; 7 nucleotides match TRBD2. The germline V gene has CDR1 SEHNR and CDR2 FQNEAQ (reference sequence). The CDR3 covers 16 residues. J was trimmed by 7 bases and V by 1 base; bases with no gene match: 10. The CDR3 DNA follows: TGTGCCAGCAGCTTAGGGTGGGAGGGAGGCTTGAATGAGCAGTTCTTC. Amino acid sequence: CASSLGWEGGLNEQFF.

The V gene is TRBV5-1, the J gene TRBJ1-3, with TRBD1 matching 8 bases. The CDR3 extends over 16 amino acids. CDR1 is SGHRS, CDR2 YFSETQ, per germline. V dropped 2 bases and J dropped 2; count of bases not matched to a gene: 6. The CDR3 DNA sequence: TGCGCCAGCAGCTTAATGGAACAGGGGGCTGGAAACACCATATATTTT. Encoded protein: CASSLMEQGAGNTIYF.

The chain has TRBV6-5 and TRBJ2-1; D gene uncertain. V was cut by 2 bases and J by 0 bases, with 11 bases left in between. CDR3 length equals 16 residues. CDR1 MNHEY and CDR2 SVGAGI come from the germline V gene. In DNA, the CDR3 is TGTGCCAGCAGTTACCAGAAACCTCCCTCCTACAATGAGCAGTTCTTC. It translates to CASSYQKPPSYNEQFF.

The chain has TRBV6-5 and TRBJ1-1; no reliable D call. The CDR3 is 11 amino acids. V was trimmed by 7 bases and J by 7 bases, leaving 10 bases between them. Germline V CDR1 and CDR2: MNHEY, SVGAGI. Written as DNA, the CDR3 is TGTGCCAGCAAATTCGGTGATGAAGCTTTCTTT. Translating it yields CASKFGDEAFF.

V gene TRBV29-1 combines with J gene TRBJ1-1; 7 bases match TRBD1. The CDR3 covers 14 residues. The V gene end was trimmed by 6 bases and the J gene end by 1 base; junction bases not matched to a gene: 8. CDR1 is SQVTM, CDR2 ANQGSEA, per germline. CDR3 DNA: TGCAGCGTGGACAGGCTGCTGGCGAACACTGAAGCTTTCTTT. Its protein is CSVDRLLANTEAFF.

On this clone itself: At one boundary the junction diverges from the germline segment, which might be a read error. This chain's CDR3 is CASGFSGYQPQHF. The CDR3 DNA reads TGTGCCAGCGGTTTTTCAGGTTATCAGCCCCAGCATTTT. The rearrangement uses TRBV27 and TRBJ1-5; D gene unclear. CDR3 size: 13 residues. Germline CDR1 and CDR2: MNHEY and SMNVEV (reference sequence).